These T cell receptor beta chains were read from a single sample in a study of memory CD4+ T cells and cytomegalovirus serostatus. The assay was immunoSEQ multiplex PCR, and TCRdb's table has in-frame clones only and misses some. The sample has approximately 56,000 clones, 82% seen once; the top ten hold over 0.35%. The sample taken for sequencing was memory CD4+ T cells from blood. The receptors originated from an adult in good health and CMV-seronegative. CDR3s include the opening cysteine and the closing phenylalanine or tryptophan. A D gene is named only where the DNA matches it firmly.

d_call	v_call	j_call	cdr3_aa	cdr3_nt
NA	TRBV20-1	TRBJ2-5	CSALTEETQYF	TGCAGTGCTCTGACAGAAGAGACCCAGTACTTC
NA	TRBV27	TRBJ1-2	CASGGDYGYTF	TGTGCCAGTGGGGGGGACTATGGCTACACCTTC
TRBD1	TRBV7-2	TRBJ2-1	CASSNGQAGEQFF	TGTGCCAGCAGCAACGGACAGGCTGGTGAGCAGTTCTTC
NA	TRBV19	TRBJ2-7	CASSIVRQPSYEQYF	TGTGCCAGTAGTATAGTCCGGCAGCCCTCCTACGAGCAGTACTTC
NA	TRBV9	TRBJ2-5	CASTGRGSGETQYF	TGTGCCAGCACCGGCCGGGGGTCTGGAGAGACCCAGTACTTC
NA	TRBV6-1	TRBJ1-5	CASGNQPQHF	TGTGCCAGCGGGAATCAGCCCCAGCATTTT
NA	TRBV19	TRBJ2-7	CASTKEFAATYEQYF	TGTGCCAGTACAAAAGAGTTTGCAGCTACCTACGAGCAGTACTTC
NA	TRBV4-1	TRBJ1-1	CASSRGQTHTEAFF	TGCGCCAGCAGCCGCGGACAGACCCACACTGAAGCTTTCTTT
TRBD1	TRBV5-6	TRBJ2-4	CASSLFRTGVIAKNIQYF	TGTGCCAGCAGCTTGTTCCGCACAGGGGTTATAGCCAAAAACATTCAGTACTTC
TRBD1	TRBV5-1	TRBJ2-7	CASSTGGFNEQYF	TGCGCCAGCAGCACAGGGGGTTTCAACGAGCAGTACTTC